The following is a TCR beta chain sequence with its context. Unmatched junction bases numbered 4, after V lost 8 bases and J lost 3 bases. CDR3 length: 13 residues. The V gene's germline CDR1 is LNHDA and CDR2 SQIVND (reference sequence). The data stem from a study of cytomegalovirus exposure and HLA in healthy donors. With 60 Vbeta and 13 Jbeta primers, the PCR was carried out. Assay: immunoSEQ multiplex PCR; the TCRdb copy retains only in-frame clones and omits some. This table holds under 200,000 clones, roughly 83% found once. The sequence was collected from a man aged 30 to 45 in good health and CMV-seronegative. Source material: PBMCs. The rearrangement links TRBV19 to TRBJ2-5; 9 nucleotides line up with TRBD1. CDR3 sequence reads: CASGRDREETQYF. The CDR3 bases are TGTGCCAGTGGCCGGGACAGGGAAGAGACCCAGTACTTC.